The next 16 T cell receptor beta chains were all read from a single sample in a study of blood T cells in healthy people across ages. PCR was performed a second time for 7 to 11 cycles using a sample-barcoded 5' primer and a J-beta primer mix. MiXCR, run by TCRdb on the 5' RACE reads, gives a single entry per CDR3 protein. The sample lists around 780,000 distinct CDR3 sequences, roughly 25% occurring once. These data were also reused for a study on T cells of mothers and their children.

The specimen sequenced was blood. The receptors come from a boy younger than 18 in good health.

This clonotype showed up just a few times. V usage is TRBV2 and J usage is TRBJ2-2; D uncertain. This CDR3 has 12 amino acids. Germline CDR1 is SNHLY and CDR2 is FYNNEI. Between the trimmed V and J ends, which lost 4 bases and 7 bases, there was a span of 7 bases. This chain's CDR3 is CASSVGNGELFF. CDR3 nucleotide sequence: TGTGCCAGCAGTGTCGGAAACGGGGAGCTGTTTTTT.

Only a few counts were recorded for this clonotype. The chain links TRBV12-3 or TRBV12-4 to TRBJ1-5, with a tentative D call TRBD1 (5 bases). This CDR3 comprises 15 residues. The V end lost 5 bases, the J end lost 2 bases, and 13 bases lay between the germline ends. The CDR3 is CASSPIGAGNQPQHF. CDR3 DNA: TGTGCCAGCAGTCCGATCGGGGCGGGCAATCAGCCCCAGCATTTT.

This clonotype was seen a few times. The chain combines TRBV6-2 or TRBV6-3 with TRBJ1-2; D is unclear. Germline CDR1 MNHEY, CDR2 SVGEGT. This CDR3 comprises 12 residues. V shed 5 bases and J shed 8 bases, with 12 bases lying between them. The CDR3 is CASSLYRGGYTF. DNA of the CDR3: TGTGCCAGCAGTCTCTACAGAGGAGGCTACACCTTC.

This sequence joins TRBV20-1 and TRBJ2-3; 9 bases fit TRBD2. J gave up 4 bases and V 0 bases, and 5 bases lay outside the gene matches. The CDR3 has 15 residues. Germline assignment: CDR1 DFQATT and CDR2 SNEGSKA (reference sequence). Here the CDR3 reads CSARDQRGVADTQYF. CDR3 nucleotide sequence: TGCAGTGCTAGAGATCAGCGGGGGGTCGCAGATACGCAGTATTTT.

The chain carries TRBV7-6 and TRBJ2-7; D tentatively fits TRBD1 or TRBD2 (5 bases each). CDR3 size: 13 residues. Germline V lookup: CDR1 SGHVS, CDR2 FNYEAQ. Between the trimmed V and J ends, which lost 4 bases and 3 bases, there was a span of 10 bases. CDR3 residues: CASSSGSGYEQYF. The CDR3 DNA follows: TGTGCCAGCAGCTCAGGGAGCGGCTACGAGCAGTACTTC.

This clonotype came up a few times. V usage is TRBV5-1 and J usage is TRBJ1-6; 12 nucleotides match TRBD1. The trim removed 1 base at V and 9 bases at J, leaving 8 bases unmatched. The CDR3 consists of 17 residues. Germline V gives CDR1 SGHRS, CDR2 YFSETQ. CDR3 sequence reads: CASSLRAPGQGASPLHF. The CDR3 DNA sequence: TGCGCCAGCAGCTTGAGGGCACCGGGACAGGGGGCTTCACCCCTCCACTTT. The whole variable domain, remainder taken from reference TRBV5-1 and TRBJ1-6, is KAGVTQTPRYLIKTRGQQVTLSCSPISGHRSVSWYQQTPGQGLQFLFEYFSETQRNKGNFPGRFSGRQFSNSRSEMNVSTLELGDSALYLCASSLRAPGQGASPLHFGNGTRLTVT.

This CDR3 reads CAIRGVGQGAVTREQYF. CDR3 DNA: TGTGCCATCAGAGGAGTAGGACAGGGGGCTGTGACCCGCGAGCAGTACTTC. The V call is TRBV10-3, the J call TRBJ2-7, with 11 bases identical to TRBD1. CDR3 length: 17 amino acids. Germline-derived CDR1 and CDR2 are ENHRY and SYGVKD. With V trimmed by 6 bases and J by 6 bases, 16 bases remained unmatched.

The sample holds a few counts of this clonotype. The V call is TRBV7-2, the J call TRBJ2-3; 7 nucleotides match TRBD1. The CDR3 loop spans 17 amino acids. The germline gives CDR1 SGHTA, CDR2 FQGNSA. The V segment lost 4 bases and the J segment 1 base; nucleotides outside the gene matches: 11. The CDR3 DNA reads TGTGCCAGCAGCTACTGGACAGGCACGGCGGGCACAGATACGCAGTATTTT. Translated, it gives CASSYWTGTAGTDTQYF. Full variable domain (rest looked up from reference TRBV7-2 and TRBJ2-3): GAGVSQSPSNKVTEKGKDVELRCDPISGHTALYWYRQSLGQGLEFLIYFQGNSAPDKSGLPSDRFSAERTGGSVSTLTIQRTQQEDSAVYLCASSYWTGTAGTDTQYFGPGTRLTVL.

This clonotype was picked up a small number of times. The chain has TRBV7-3 and TRBJ1-2; unclear D gene. Germline loops: CDR1 SGHTA, CDR2 FQGTGA. This CDR3 spans 13 amino acids. The V and J ends lost 0 bases and 5 bases respectively, with 7 bases between them. The CDR3 spells CASSLTQDYGYTF. In DNA form, the CDR3 reads TGTGCCAGCAGCTTAACACAAGATTATGGCTACACCTTC.

This clonotype was seen ten or more times. This sequence joins TRBV9 and TRBJ2-5; D remains ambiguous. The CDR3 extends over 14 amino acids. Germline-derived CDR1 and CDR2 are SGDLS and YYNGEE. V gave up 0 bases and J gave up 5 bases, with 11 bases separating them. The CDR3: CASSVEGNRETQYF. DNA of the CDR3: TGTGCCAGCAGCGTAGAAGGGAATAGGGAGACCCAGTACTTC.

The rearrangement links TRBV6-1 to TRBJ1-1, with 8 nucleotides matching TRBD1. The CDR3 spans 14 residues. Losses at the gene ends were 6 bases for V and 1 base for J; bases not matched to a gene: 4. CDR1 and CDR2 from the germline V gene are MNHNS and SASEGT. The CDR3 DNA reads TGTGCCAGCAGGAGGACAGGGACGAACACTGAAGCTTTCTTT. Translating gives CASRRTGTNTEAFF.

A remark on this clonotype: One junction end disagrees with the germline gene, perhaps due to a read error. V usage is TRBV7-2 and J usage is TRBJ2-7, with D perhaps being TRBD1 or TRBD2 (6 bases each). The length of the CDR3 is 15 residues. Per germline, CDR1 SGHTA and CDR2 FQGNSA. The CDR3: CASSVNGGPGDERYF. The CDR3 bases are TGTGCCAGCAGCGTCAACGGGGGCCCGGGGGACGAGCGGTACTTC.

The chain links TRBV12-3 or TRBV12-4 to TRBJ2-3; D gene unclear. The V end lost 8 bases, the J end lost 2 bases, and 11 bases lay between the germline ends. This CDR3 contains 13 residues. Written as DNA, the CDR3 is TGTGCCAGCTTCGCCTCCAACACAGATACGCAGTATTTT. It yields the protein CASFASNTDTQYF.

V gene TRBV14 combines with J gene TRBJ2-1; D call uncertain. CDR1 is SGHDN, CDR2 FVKESK, per germline. CDR3 length: 13 amino acids. Trimming cost V 4 bases and J 6 bases, with 10 bases left between them. The CDR3, as DNA: TGTGCCAGCAGCCGCGGACGGTTCAATGAGCAGTTCTTC. Translation: CASSRGRFNEQFF.

In this sample, this clonotype turned up a few times. CDR3 sequence reads: CASSSATTDTQYF. DNA of the CDR3: TGTGCCAGCAGTTCTGCAACGACAGATACGCAGTATTTT. The chain carries TRBV6-6 and TRBJ2-3; D is uncertain. V dropped 4 bases and J dropped 3 bases, with 8 bases sitting between them. Germline-derived CDR1 and CDR2 are MNHNY and SVGAGI (reference sequence). There are 13 residues in the CDR3.

The sample holds a few counts of this clonotype. The rearrangement links TRBV12-3 or TRBV12-4 to TRBJ2-6, with D possibly TRBD1 on 5 matching bases. The CDR3 has 15 residues. The ends were cut back, 5 bases at V and 0 bases at J, with 8 bases in the middle. The DNA for the CDR3 is TGTGCCAGCAGTGCCACAGGCTCTGGGGCCAACGTCCTGACTTTC. Residues: CASSATGSGANVLTF.